These T cell receptor beta chains were read from a single sample in a study of immune evolution from preneoplasia to lung adenocarcinoma. Clones were read by immunoSEQ multiplex PCR, and TCRdb kept only the in-frame ones, dropping some. The repertoire holds tens of thousands of clones, with 65% to 80% as singletons. The sample comprised FFPE invasive lung adenocarcinoma tissue. These receptors were obtained from a person in their sixties or seventies with lung adenocarcinoma. Each CDR3 is given with its conserved first and last residue. D genes are given only for firm matches. Size is omitted from some rows. Given values are once, few, many or a class for expanded clones.

j_gene: TRBJ2-5
d_gene: TRBD1
abundance: .
v_gene: TRBV18
CDR3aa: CASSPRQGETQYF
CDR3nt: TGTGCCAGCTCACCACGACAGGGGGAGACCCAGTACTTC

j_gene: TRBJ2-1
d_gene: .
abundance: .
v_gene: TRBV28
CDR3aa: CASSSAYLRQEQFF
CDR3nt: TGTGCCAGCAGTTCCGCATACCTTAGACAGGAGCAGTTCTTC

j_gene: TRBJ1-5
d_gene: .
abundance: few
v_gene: TRBV28
CDR3aa: CASSYGEGPQHF
CDR3nt: TGTGCCAGCAGTTATGGGGAGGGACCTCAGCATTTT

j_gene: TRBJ1-2
d_gene: .
abundance: .
v_gene: TRBV25-1
CDR3aa: CASSDRLGYGYTF
CDR3nt: TGTGCCAGCAGTGATCGTCTGGGCTATGGCTACACCTTC

j_gene: TRBJ2-1
d_gene: TRBD1
abundance: .
v_gene: TRBV9
CDR3aa: CASSATGGAYNEQFF
CDR3nt: TGTGCCAGCAGCGCGACAGGGGGCGCCTACAATGAGCAGTTCTTC

j_gene: TRBJ1-5
d_gene: .
abundance: .
v_gene: TRBV12-5
CDR3aa: CASGPSNQPQHF
CDR3nt: TGTGCTAGTGGTCCGTCGAATCAGCCCCAGCATTTT

j_gene: TRBJ2-7
d_gene: .
abundance: .
v_gene: TRBV6-1
CDR3aa: CASSEPVREQYF
CDR3nt: TGTGCCAGCAGTGAACCGGTACGTGAGCAGTACTTC

j_gene: TRBJ2-2
d_gene: TRBD2
abundance: .
v_gene: TRBV29-1
CDR3aa: CSAWTSGRGTGELFF
CDR3nt: TGCAGCGCCTGGACTAGCGGGAGGGGCACCGGGGAGCTGTTTTTT

j_gene: TRBJ2-1
d_gene: .
abundance: .
v_gene: TRBV30
CDR3aa: CAWSNYNEQFF
CDR3nt: TGTGCCTGGAGTAACTACAATGAGCAGTTCTTC

j_gene: TRBJ1-2
d_gene: .
abundance: .
v_gene: TRBV16
CDR3aa: CASSQSLSGYTF
CDR3nt: TGTGCCAGCAGCCAATCTTTATCTGGCTACACCTTC

j_gene: TRBJ2-7
d_gene: .
abundance: .
v_gene: TRBV2
CDR3aa: CASRRGEISYEQYF
CDR3nt: TGTGCCAGCAGGAGGGGCGAAATCTCCTACGAGCAGTACTTC

j_gene: TRBJ1-1
d_gene: .
abundance: .
v_gene: TRBV27
CDR3aa: CASYRAGAAFF
CDR3nt: TGTGCCAGCTATCGAGCGGGGGCAGCTTTCTTT

j_gene: TRBJ1-3
d_gene: .
abundance: .
v_gene: TRBV11-3
CDR3aa: CASSSGGWGLTGNTIYF
CDR3nt: TGTGCCAGCAGCTCCGGGGGATGGGGGCTAACTGGAAACACCATATATTTT

j_gene: TRBJ2-6
d_gene: .
abundance: .
v_gene: TRBV7-2
CDR3aa: CASSLDSSGANVLTF
CDR3nt: TGTGCCAGCAGCTTAGACAGCTCTGGGGCCAACGTCCTGACTTTC

j_gene: TRBJ2-2
d_gene: .
abundance: .
v_gene: TRBV9
CDR3aa: CASSSQQATGELFF
CDR3nt: TGTGCCAGCAGCTCCCAACAAGCCACCGGGGAGCTGTTTTTT

j_gene: TRBJ2-7
d_gene: TRBD2
abundance: .
v_gene: TRBV28
CDR3aa: CASRGPSGKTYEQYF
CDR3nt: TGTGCCAGCAGGGGACCTAGCGGGAAGACCTACGAGCAGTACTTC

j_gene: TRBJ2-7
d_gene: TRBD1
abundance: .
v_gene: TRBV28
CDR3aa: CASTLGGQPYEQYF
CDR3nt: TGTGCCAGCACCTTAGGGGGACAGCCCTACGAGCAGTACTTC

j_gene: TRBJ2-3
d_gene: .
abundance: .
v_gene: TRBV19
CDR3aa: CASKDRETSVTDTQYF
CDR3nt: TGTGCCAGTAAGGACAGGGAGACTAGCGTGACAGATACGCAGTATTTT

j_gene: TRBJ2-7
d_gene: .
abundance: .
v_gene: TRBV10-3
CDR3aa: CAISEGDGPSYEQYF
CDR3nt: TGTGCCATCAGTGAGGGGGACGGACCCTCCTACGAGCAGTACTTC

j_gene: TRBJ1-1
d_gene: .
abundance: .
v_gene: TRBV19
CDR3aa: CASSPTKGKGNTEAFF
CDR3nt: TGTGCCAGTAGCCCTACAAAAGGGAAAGGGAACACTGAAGCTTTCTTT

j_gene: TRBJ2-1
d_gene: .
abundance: .
v_gene: TRBV10-3
CDR3aa: CAISPRGIVDEQFF
CDR3nt: TGTGCCATCAGCCCGCGGGGAATTGTAGATGAGCAGTTCTTC

j_gene: TRBJ1-3
d_gene: .
abundance: few
v_gene: TRBV27
CDR3aa: CASSLNAGTGNTIYF
CDR3nt: TGTGCCAGCAGTTTGAACGCCGGGACTGGAAACACCATATATTTT

j_gene: TRBJ1-3
d_gene: .
abundance: .
v_gene: TRBV2
CDR3aa: CASSGLFAGSSGNTIYF
CDR3nt: TGTGCCAGCAGTGGCTTATTCGCCGGGTCCTCTGGAAACACCATATATTTT

j_gene: TRBJ2-4
d_gene: .
abundance: once
v_gene: TRBV7-6
CDR3aa: CASSPGVRGDIQYF
CDR3nt: TGTGCCAGCAGCCCGGGGGTGCGGGGTGACATTCAGTACTTC

j_gene: TRBJ1-2
d_gene: .
abundance: .
v_gene: TRBV6-1
CDR3aa: CASTWVGGYTF
CDR3nt: TGTGCCAGCACCTGGGTGGGCGGCTACACCTTC

j_gene: TRBJ1-2
d_gene: .
abundance: .
v_gene: TRBV7-9
CDR3aa: CASSLWGPAANYGYTF
CDR3nt: TGTGCCAGCAGCTTATGGGGGCCGGCGGCTAACTATGGCTACACCTTC